Sequencing of this TCR beta chain was carried out in a study of T cell responses to AZD1222 COVID-19 vaccine. The protocol was immunoSEQ multiplex PCR, while the TCRdb copy is restricted to in-frame clones and leaves out a portion. The profile covers approximately 130,000 clones, with around 83% appearing a single time and about 27% taken by the ten largest. Study results and limitations: Scientists sampled the repertoires only once the peak T cell response had passed.

As for this clone: Its specificity is not known.

The CDR3 sequence is 14 residues long. Germline CDR1 and CDR2: LNHDA and SQIVND (reference sequence). The ends were cut back, 7 bases at V and 2 bases at J, with 13 bases in the middle. The chain links TRBV19 to TRBJ2-3; TRBD2 might be the D (6 bases). Sample: peripheral blood, taken 28 days after the second AZD1222 dose. The clonotype was recovered from an adult who received the AZD1222 COVID-19 vaccine. The CDR3 region has the DNA TGTGCCAGTAAATCCCCGGGAGACACAGATACGCAGTATTTT. Encoded protein: CASKSPGDTDTQYF.